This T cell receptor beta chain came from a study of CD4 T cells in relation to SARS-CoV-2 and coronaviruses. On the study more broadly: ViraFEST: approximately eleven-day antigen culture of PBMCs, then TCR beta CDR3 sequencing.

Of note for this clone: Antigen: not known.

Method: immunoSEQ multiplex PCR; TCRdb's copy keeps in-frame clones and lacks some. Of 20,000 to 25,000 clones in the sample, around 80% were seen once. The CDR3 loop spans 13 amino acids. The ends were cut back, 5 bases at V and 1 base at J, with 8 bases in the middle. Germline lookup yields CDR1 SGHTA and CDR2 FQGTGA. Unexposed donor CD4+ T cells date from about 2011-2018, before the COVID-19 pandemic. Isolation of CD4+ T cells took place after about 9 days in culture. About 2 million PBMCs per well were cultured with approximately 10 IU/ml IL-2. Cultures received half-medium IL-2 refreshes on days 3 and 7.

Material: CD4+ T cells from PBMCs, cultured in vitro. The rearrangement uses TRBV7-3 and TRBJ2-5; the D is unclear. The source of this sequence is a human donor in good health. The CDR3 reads CASSPRGQETQYF. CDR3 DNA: TGTGCCAGCAGCCCCCGAGGCCAAGAGACCCAGTACTTC.